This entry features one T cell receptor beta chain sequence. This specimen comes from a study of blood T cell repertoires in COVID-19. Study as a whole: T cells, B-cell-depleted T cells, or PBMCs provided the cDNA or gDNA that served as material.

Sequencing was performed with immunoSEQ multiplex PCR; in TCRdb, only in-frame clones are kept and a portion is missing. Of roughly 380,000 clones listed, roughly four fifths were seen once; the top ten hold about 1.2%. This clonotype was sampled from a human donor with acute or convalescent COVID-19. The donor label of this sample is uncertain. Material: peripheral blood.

CDR3 sequence: CASSSRGSYNSPLHF. The CDR3 nucleotides are TGTGCCAGCAGTTCCAGGGGCTCCTATAATTCACCCCTCCACTTT. The chain links TRBV6-6 to TRBJ1-6; D might be TRBD1 (6 bases). The ends were cut back, 4 bases at V and 0 bases at J, with 7 bases in the middle. The CDR3 is 15 amino acids. CDR1 is MNHNY and CDR2 is SVGAGI in the germline V gene (reference sequence).